This TCR beta chain was captured by sequencing in a study of cytomegalovirus exposure and HLA in healthy donors (dated by TCRdb to the late 2010s). Looking at the study overall: According to a later analysis, the 120 or so validation repertoires were produced on the same platform as the approximately 620 repertoires of the first cohort. The study was designed to test whether signatures of past pathogen exposure could be identified by cataloging public T cell receptors. Besides the first cohort of 666 subjects, a separate validation cohort made up of 120 different subjects was used. To predict cytomegalovirus infection status, the study combined high-throughput TCR immunosequencing, statistical association of individual TCRs with disease status, and machine learning. The investigation overall reported the following: In vitro tests confirmed that a few of the cytomegalovirus-associated TCR beta chains recognize cytomegalovirus antigens. The study listed 164 TCR beta chains as associated with cytomegalovirus. Most TCR sequences were seen in very few donors, while some public TCRs were found in many individuals. In both the original and validation cohorts, the classifier was reported to diagnose cytomegalovirus status with high specificity and sensitivity. A later analysis found that TCRs clustered in the first cohort also tended to co-occur in the roughly 120 validation repertoires, with about 94% of cluster scores above 0. The validation cohort had no HLA typing available for a later analysis, so co-occurrence within that cohort was assessed over all 120 or so repertoires. According to the authors, the approach could potentially be generalized to other disease states and immunological phenotypes.

Notes on this clone: Its recognized antigen is unknown. Base qualities are not at hand, and no much larger clone is one base apart.

Donors formed part of the validation cohort, which comprised 120 subjects and was distinct from the first cohort of 670 or so subjects. The library relied on the immunoSEQ multiplex PCR assay. The paper's data handling went like this. A statistical classification framework was built for diagnosing cytomegalovirus status from the catalog of TCR beta chain sequences. Drawn from immuneACCESS, this table holds only the in-frame rearrangements with V and J called that TCRdb kept. Clones are partly lost; checked studies trace under half to an unresolved V gene and leave the rest unexplained. The V and J calls and the clone size are those of that table, but D and trimming were determined from the DNA. The sample profile shows fewer than 400,000 clones; nearly 90% of them were found once. Together, the top ten hold 0.9% to 1% of the sample. V and J lose 3 bases and 2 bases, and a span of 7 bases separates them. The CDR3 goes from the cysteine to the phenylalanine over 13 residues. The CDR3 DNA has 39 bases and is translated from base 1. From a lookup of the germline V gene, CDR1 and CDR2 are SGHVS and FQNEAQ.

Sequenced input: PBMCs. Here the chain combines TRBV7-8 and TRBJ1-2, with the identity of the D gene unclear. The clonotype was recovered from a man aged 25 to 40 in good health and CMV-seronegative. The CDR3 region: CASSFENNYGYTF. The bases read TGTGCCAGCAGCTTCGAGAACAACTATGGCTACACCTTC. Reference TRBV7-8 and TRBJ1-2 proteins supply the regions before and after the CDR3; the full variable domain is: GAGVSQSPRYKVAKRGQDVALRCDPISGHVSLFWYQQALGQGPEFLTYFQNEAQLDKSGLPSDRFFAERPEGSVSTLKIQRTQQEDSAVYLCASSFENNYGYTFGSGTRLTVV.